Each of the 30 T cell receptor beta chains below was sequenced from the same sample in a study of cytomegalovirus exposure and HLA in healthy donors. Amplification used 60 Vbeta primers and 13 Jbeta primers. Clones were read by immunoSEQ multiplex PCR, and TCRdb kept only the in-frame ones, dropping some. The table records about 160,000 clones, about three quarters of them present only once. Sequenced sample: PBMCs. These receptors all come from a woman aged 40 to 50 in good health and CMV-seronegative.

The chain has TRBV5-1 and TRBJ1-2; 11 bases are a match to TRBD1. Unmatched junction bases numbered 6, after V lost 3 bases and J lost 8 bases. In germline, CDR1 is SGHRS, CDR2 YFSETQ. This CDR3 is 14 amino acids long. CDR3 coding DNA: TGCGCCAGCAGCTCCGGGACAGGGGGGGGCGGCTACACCTTC. Amino acids: CASSSGTGGGGYTF. Drawing the rest from reference TRBV5-1 and TRBJ1-2, the complete variable domain is KAGVTQTPRYLIKTRGQQVTLSCSPISGHRSVSWYQQTPGQGLQFLFEYFSETQRNKGNFPGRFSGRQFSNSRSEMNVSTLELGDSALYLCASSSGTGGGGYTFGSGTRLTVV.

The rearrangement uses TRBV6-1 and TRBJ2-7; no firm D call. Germline V lookup: CDR1 MNHNS, CDR2 SASEGT. This CDR3 has 12 amino acids. Trimming cost V 1 base and J 5 bases, with 6 bases left between them. CDR3 in DNA: TGTGCCAGCAGTGAAGGAAGAGACGAGCAGTACTTC. Encoded protein: CASSEGRDEQYF.

V and J are TRBV7-8 and TRBJ2-2; a weak D match, TRBD1 (6 bases). Trimming left V 1 base short and J 0 bases short, with 9 bases between. The length of the CDR3 is 16 residues. In germline, CDR1 is SGHVS, CDR2 FQNEAQ. CDR3 sequence reads: CASSLVGGANTGELFF. CDR3 DNA sequence: TGTGCCAGCAGCTTAGTTGGGGGCGCGAACACCGGGGAGCTGTTTTTT.

This sequence joins TRBV5-1 and TRBJ2-1; no clear D. The CDR3 consists of 15 residues. V shed 1 base and J shed 6 bases, with 14 bases lying between them. Germline V CDR1 and CDR2: SGHRS, YFSETQ. CDR3 nucleotides: TGCGCCAGCAGCTTGTTCCCGGCAGAGGCCAATGAGCAGTTCTTC. It is translated as CASSLFPAEANEQFF.

This clone has only a few counts. The chain joins TRBV6-1 to TRBJ2-7; 8 nucleotides align to TRBD2. This CDR3 is built from 16 residues. CDR1 and CDR2 from the germline V gene are MNHNS and SASEGT. V trimming: 4 bases; J trimming: 0 bases; junction bases outside the gene matches: 8. The CDR3 nucleotides read TGTGCCAGCAGTGGGGAACTCGGGGGGGGCTCCTACGAGCAGTACTTC. As protein: CASSGELGGGSYEQYF.

The V gene is TRBV5-1, the J gene TRBJ2-5; TRBD2 aligns across 9 bases. The CDR3 covers 15 residues. Germline V gene lookup returns CDR1 SGHRS and CDR2 YFSETQ. J lost 2 bases, V lost 2 bases, and 4 bases had no gene match. As DNA, the CDR3 is TGCGCCAGCAGCTTTGGCGGGGGGGGTCAAGAGACCCAGTACTTC. Translating gives CASSFGGGGQETQYF.

The chain links TRBV19 to TRBJ2-2; 10 positions agree with TRBD1. Germline values: CDR1 LNHDA, CDR2 SQIVND (reference sequence). Unmatched junction bases numbered 13, after V lost 9 bases and J lost 6 bases. There are 16 residues in the CDR3. The CDR3 sequence: CASIDRDRGSSGELFF. CDR3 in DNA: TGTGCCAGCATCGACCGGGACAGGGGATCTTCCGGGGAGCTGTTTTTT. Full variable domain (remainder filled in from reference TRBV19 and TRBJ2-2): DGGITQSPKYLFRKEGQNVTLSCEQNLNHDAMYWYRQDPGQGLRLIYYSQIVNDFQKGDIAEGYSVSREKKESFPLTVTSAQKNPTAFYLCASIDRDRGSSGELFFGEGSRLTVL.

The chain is built from TRBV2 and TRBJ2-3; D uncertain. The CDR3 has 15 amino acids. Germline lookup yields CDR1 SNHLY and CDR2 FYNNEI. Trimming took 5 bases from V and 1 from J, leaving 13 bases between them. The CDR3 loop reads CASSSNGVGTDTQYF. The CDR3 nucleotides are TGTGCCAGCAGTTCCAATGGAGTGGGCACAGATACGCAGTATTTT.

The DNA of the CDR3 is TGTGCCAGCGGGAGCTCTGGAAACACCATATATTTT. Translated: CASGSSGNTIYF. This chain links TRBV9 with TRBJ1-3, with unresolved D. The V and J ends lost 7 bases and 0 bases respectively, with 5 bases between them. Germline V gene lookup returns CDR1 SGDLS and CDR2 YYNGEE. This CDR3 contains 12 residues.

The rearrangement uses TRBV5-4 and TRBJ2-5; 9 bases align to TRBD1. With V trimmed by 5 bases and J by 3 bases, 11 bases remained unmatched. This CDR3 is 16 amino acids long. CDR1 is SGHNT, CDR2 YYREEE, per germline (reference sequence). The CDR3 protein is CASSYRQGVGKETQYF. The CDR3 DNA is TGTGCCAGCAGTTATAGACAGGGGGTGGGAAAAGAGACCCAGTACTTC.

This rearrangement joins TRBV27 to TRBJ2-7; D is ambiguous. Trimming left V 0 bases short and J 2 bases short, with 11 bases between. This CDR3 has 15 amino acids. Germline values: CDR1 MNHEY, CDR2 SMNVEV (reference sequence). The CDR3 region has the DNA TGTGCCAGCAGTTTATCCCAGGCCATTACCTACGAGCAGTACTTC. As protein: CASSLSQAITYEQYF.

J is TRBJ2-5 and V is TRBV5-1, with D unclear. V was trimmed by 1 base and J by 1 base, leaving 8 bases between them. CDR1 and CDR2 (germline): SGHRS, YFSETQ. CDR3 size: 14 residues. CDR3 nucleotides: TGCGCCAGCAGCTTGCTACAGAGCCAAGAGACCCAGTACTTC. Its protein product is CASSLLQSQETQYF.

This clone was seen a handful of times. The chain joins TRBV28 to TRBJ1-5, with 10 nucleotides matching TRBD1. Trimming took 6 bases from V and 6 from J; bases not matched to a gene: 8. Germline CDR1 and CDR2: MDHEN and SYDVKM. There are 15 residues in the CDR3. DNA for the CDR3: TGTGCCAGCAGCCGGGACAGGGGAGGCGGTCAGCCCCAGCATTTT. Its protein is CASSRDRGGGQPQHF.

This chain joins TRBV19 and TRBJ2-1; 11 bases agree with TRBD2. Germline CDR1 is LNHDA and CDR2 is SQIVND (reference sequence). With V trimmed by 8 bases and J by 9 bases, 9 bases remained unmatched. The CDR3 is 14 residues long. The CDR3: CASSTSGGSTEQFF. CDR3 sequence (DNA): TGTGCCAGTTCAACTAGCGGGGGCTCGACTGAGCAGTTCTTC.

The genes are TRBV27 and TRBJ2-2, with TRBD1 matching over 8 bases. The CDR3 is made up of 17 amino acids. Looked up from germline, CDR1 is MNHEY and CDR2 is SMNVEV (reference sequence). The J segment lost 0 bases and the V segment lost 2 bases, leaving 5 bases of the junction unmatched. The CDR3 DNA follows: TGTGCCAGCAGTTTAATCCGGACAGGGTCGAACACCGGGGAGCTGTTTTTT. Protein sequence: CASSLIRTGSNTGELFF.

The chain recombines TRBV5-6 with TRBJ2-1, with 9 bases identical to TRBD1. Germline-derived CDR1 and CDR2 are SGHDT and YYEEEE. This CDR3 has 15 residues. V shed 6 bases and J 9 bases; nucleotides not matched to a gene: 13. CDR3: CASTSTGQGSGEQFF. As DNA, the CDR3 is TGTGCCAGCACTTCCACCGGACAGGGGTCTGGTGAGCAGTTCTTC.

The CDR3 coding sequence is TGCGCCAGCAGCCCGGACAGTTATAATTCACCCCTCCACTTT. Translating gives CASSPDSYNSPLHF. The chain uses TRBV5-1 and TRBJ1-6; D is possibly TRBD1 (6 bases). V was cut by 4 bases and J by 4 bases, with 9 bases left in between. The length of the CDR3 is 14 residues. CDR1 and CDR2 from the germline V gene are SGHRS and YFSETQ.

The table lists this clone with a few counts. This sequence joins TRBV10-3 and TRBJ2-1; TRBD1 is a possible D gene (5 bases). V was cut by 4 bases and J by 9 bases, with 10 bases left in between. There are 12 residues in the CDR3. Germline loops: CDR1 ENHRY, CDR2 SYGVKD. DNA for the CDR3: TGTGCCATCAGTGCTTCTAGGGGTGAGCAGTTCTTC. This encodes CAISASRGEQFF.

The gene calls are TRBV7-7 and TRBJ1-1; 7 bases are shared with TRBD1. This CDR3 region has 17 residues. V was pared by 6 bases and J by 0 bases, with 13 bases of the junction left unmatched. Looked up from germline, CDR1 is SSHAT and CDR2 is FNYEAQ (reference sequence). The CDR3 nucleotides are TGTGCCAGCAGTTTTACGTTCACGGGACAGATGAACACTGAAGCTTTCTTT. Translated, it gives CASSFTFTGQMNTEAFF.

This clone was seen a few times. The chain combines TRBV7-2 with TRBJ2-3; 14 bases map to TRBD2. Trimming cost V 4 bases and J 8 bases; bases outside gene matches: 11. The germline CDR1 and CDR2 sequences are SGHTA and FQGNSA. This CDR3 region has 17 residues. CDR3: CASSSRTSGGSVGTQYF. CDR3 bases: TGTGCCAGCAGCTCCAGGACTAGCGGGGGGAGTGTGGGTACGCAGTATTTT.

The genes are TRBV6-5 and TRBJ2-4; D gene ambiguous. Germline CDR1 is MNHEY and CDR2 is SVGAGI. With 5 bases removed from V and 7 bases from J, the gap between germline ends came to 9 bases. This CDR3 spans 12 amino acids. In nucleotides, the CDR3 is TGTGCCAGCAGTGACGGCGGCAACATTCAGTACTTC. Translated, it gives CASSDGGNIQYF.

This clone was recorded a few times. J is TRBJ1-2 and V is TRBV7-8, with D perhaps matching TRBD1 (6 bases). Germline V gene lookup returns CDR1 SGHVS and CDR2 FQNEAQ. V dropped 1 base and J dropped 2 bases, with 8 bases sitting between them. The CDR3 contains 14 residues. In nucleotides, the CDR3 is TGTGCCAGCAGCTTAGTCAGGGGAAACTATGGCTACACCTTC. As protein: CASSLVRGNYGYTF.

The chain carries TRBV5-6 and TRBJ1-3; D gene uncertain. CDR1 and CDR2 (germline): SGHDT, YYEEEE. The CDR3 loop spans 14 amino acids. The ends were cut back, 5 bases at V and 3 bases at J, with 12 bases in the middle. The CDR3 bases are TGTGCCAGCAGTTCGTTCGGACTTGGAAACACCATATATTTT. Translation: CASSSFGLGNTIYF. The full variable domain, in which reference TRBV5-6 and TRBJ1-3 provide the parts outside the CDR3, is DAGVTQSPTHLIKTRGQQVTLRCSPKSGHDTVSWYQQALGQGPQFIFQYYEEEERQRGNFPDRFSGHQFPNYSSELNVNALLLGDSALYLCASSSFGLGNTIYFGEGSWLTVV.

V and J are TRBV6-4 and TRBJ1-6; a possible D gene is TRBD1 (5 bases). The germline V and J ends were trimmed by 4 bases and 1 base, with 14 bases remaining between them. Germline CDR1 MRHNA, CDR2 SNTAGT. This CDR3 has 17 residues. DNA of the CDR3: TGTGCCAGCAGTGTCAGGGCCCTTATTTCCTATAATTCACCCCTCCACTTT. Residues: CASSVRALISYNSPLHF.

The chain combines TRBV6-1 with TRBJ2-2, with 8 bases identical to TRBD1. The CDR3 contains 14 residues. V shed 3 bases and J 7 bases; nucleotides not matched to a gene: 4. From germline, CDR1 is MNHNS and CDR2 SASEGT. The CDR3 DNA reads TGTGCCAGCAGTGAGTACAGGGGGAGCGGGGAGCTGTTTTTT. Its protein is CASSEYRGSGELFF.

This clone has just one count. The rearrangement uses TRBV28 and TRBJ2-5; 9 bases agree with TRBD1. The CDR3 has 16 residues. Looked up from germline, CDR1 is MDHEN and CDR2 is SYDVKM. J lost 3 bases, V lost 5 bases, and 10 bases had no gene match. As DNA, the CDR3 is TGTGCCAGCAGTCCATCCGGGACAGGGTACGAAGAGACCCAGTACTTC. Translation: CASSPSGTGYEETQYF.

CDR3 protein: CASSIGGRLELFF. The CDR3 DNA reads as TGTGCCAGTAGTATAGGGGGCCGACTTGAACTGTTTTTT. This chain links TRBV19 with TRBJ1-4, with TRBD1 as a possible D gene (5 bases). This CDR3 region has 13 residues. V lost 1 base and J lost 12, with 12 bases in between. Germline-derived CDR1 and CDR2 are LNHDA and SQIVND (reference sequence).

The CDR3 region is CASSITGASGFSPLHF. The CDR3 DNA follows: TGTGCCAGTAGTATCACAGGGGCTTCGGGTTTTTCACCCCTCCACTTT. The chain employs TRBV19 and TRBJ1-6, with TRBD1 matching 7 bases. The germline gives CDR1 LNHDA, CDR2 SQIVND (reference sequence). The CDR3 length is 16 residues. Trimming at V came to 3 bases and at J to 9 bases, leaving 11 bases not matched to a gene.

This clone appeared a few times. The CDR3 nucleotides read TGTGCCAGTAGTTTACAATTTGACATTCAGTACTTC. This codes for CASSLQFDIQYF. V gene TRBV19 combines with J gene TRBJ2-4; D is ambiguous. V was clipped by 5 bases and J by 8 bases, with 10 bases between them. Per germline, CDR1 LNHDA and CDR2 SQIVND (reference sequence). CDR3 size: 12 residues.

J is TRBJ2-5 and V is TRBV5-6; 9 bases match TRBD2. With V trimmed by 6 bases and J by 5 bases, 8 bases remained unmatched. Germline V gene sequence: CDR1 SGHDT, CDR2 YYEEEE. This CDR3 has 14 amino acids. CDR3 DNA sequence: TGTGCCAGCATATTGGGGACTAGCTTCGAGACCCAGTACTTC. This codes for CASILGTSFETQYF.